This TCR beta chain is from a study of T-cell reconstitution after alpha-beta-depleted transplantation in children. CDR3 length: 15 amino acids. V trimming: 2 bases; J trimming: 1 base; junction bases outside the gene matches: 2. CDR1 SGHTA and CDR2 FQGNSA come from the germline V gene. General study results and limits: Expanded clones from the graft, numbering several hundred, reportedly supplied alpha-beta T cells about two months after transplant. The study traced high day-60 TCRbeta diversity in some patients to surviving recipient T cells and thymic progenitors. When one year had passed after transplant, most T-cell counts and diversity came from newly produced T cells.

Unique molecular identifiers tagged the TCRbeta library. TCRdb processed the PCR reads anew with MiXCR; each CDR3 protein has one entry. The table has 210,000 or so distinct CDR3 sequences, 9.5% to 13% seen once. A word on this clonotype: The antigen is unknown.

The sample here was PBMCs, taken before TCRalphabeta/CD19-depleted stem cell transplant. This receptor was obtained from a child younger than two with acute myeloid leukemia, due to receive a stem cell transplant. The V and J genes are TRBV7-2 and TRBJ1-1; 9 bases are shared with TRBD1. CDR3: CASSLWGQGNTEAFF. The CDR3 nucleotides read TGTGCCAGCAGCTTATGGGGACAGGGGAACACTGAAGCTTTCTTT.